Each of the 26 T cell receptor beta chains below was sequenced from the same sample in a study of monozygotic twins with inflammatory bowel disease (dated by TCRdb to the late 2010s). Library preparation used 5' RACE. Sequencing used an Illumina HiSeq 2500. With the reads reprocessed by TCRdb, a single entry stands for each CDR3 protein sequence and no DNA is reported. This sample's clone table shows some 170,000 distinct CDR3 sequences. The leading ten clones occupy 2.5% to 3% of the sample. The sequencing sample was made of blood. Receptors were obtained from a human donor with ulcerative colitis or Crohn's disease, or a healthy co-twin of an affected twin (not recorded which).

The J gene is TRBJ2-1, the V gene TRBV5-1. CDR3 size: 14 residues. CDR1 SGHRS and CDR2 YFSETQ come from the germline V gene. This CDR3 is CASSPVAVYNEQFF.

The chain combines TRBV15 with TRBJ1-2. Germline CDR1 reads LNHNV; CDR2 reads YYDKDF (reference sequence). The CDR3 contains 14 residues. The CDR3 sequence: CATSRDKVNYGYTF.

The chain employs TRBV27 and TRBJ2-7; there is no DNA to check the TCRdb D call of TRBD2. Germline V gives CDR1 MNHEY, CDR2 SMNVEV (reference sequence). The CDR3 sequence is 17 residues long. The CDR3 protein is CASSLSGTSGIGYEQYF.

The genes are TRBV5-1 and TRBJ2-1; absent DNA, TCRdb's TRBD1 call cannot be checked. The germline V gene has CDR1 SGHRS and CDR2 YFSETQ. CDR3 length: 15 amino acids. The CDR3 loop reads CASSLGTPAYNEQFF.

The rearrangement uses TRBV3-1 and TRBJ2-5; absent DNA, TCRdb's TRBD2 call cannot be checked. CDR3 size: 16 residues. Germline V gives CDR1 LGHDT, CDR2 YNNKEL (reference sequence). CDR3 loop: CASSLWTSGNQETQYF.

The rearrangement uses TRBV7-9 and TRBJ2-1; no DNA is available, so the TRBD1 call from TCRdb remains unchecked. Looked up from germline, CDR1 is SEHNR and CDR2 is FQNEAQ (reference sequence). This CDR3 has 16 residues. The CDR3 spells CASSYPSTGDYNEQFF.

V usage is TRBV4-1 and J usage is TRBJ1-4; TCRdb's D gene call, TRBD1, goes unchecked for lack of DNA. Germline lookup yields CDR1 MGHRA and CDR2 YSYEKL. The CDR3 has 15 amino acids. CDR3 loop: CASSGGGTGNEKLFF.

The chain combines TRBV7-9 with TRBJ2-7; TCRdb names TRBD1, which stays unverified in the absence of DNA. Germline CDR1 is SEHNR and CDR2 is FQNEAQ (reference sequence). The CDR3 is made up of 15 amino acids. The CDR3 is CASSSPWGARFEQYF.

The chain combines TRBV18 with TRBJ2-5. This CDR3 has 13 amino acids. The germline CDR1 and CDR2 sequences are KGHSH and LQKENI. The CDR3 loop is CASSRSRQETQYF.

CDR3: CAISEPGSWSYEQYF. The V gene is TRBV10-3, the J gene TRBJ2-7. The CDR3 length is 15 residues. Germline CDR1 and CDR2: ENHRY and SYGVKD.

The rearrangement uses TRBV12-5 and TRBJ2-2; TCRdb names TRBD1, which stays unverified in the absence of DNA. The CDR3 consists of 14 residues. Germline V gene lookup returns CDR1 LGHNT and CDR2 FRNRAP. The chain's CDR3 is CASGLAGSTGELFF.

The rearrangement joins TRBV5-1 to TRBJ2-1; without DNA, the TCRdb call of TRBD2 cannot be checked. This CDR3 contains 16 residues. Per the germline V gene, CDR1 is SGHRS and CDR2 is YFSETQ. CDR3 in amino acids: CASSPRGPGSYNEQFF.

This chain connects TRBV5-5 to TRBJ2-7; the TRBD1 assignment by TCRdb is unverifiable without DNA. The CDR3 runs 15 residues. Germline CDR1 SGHKS, CDR2 YYEKEE (reference sequence). The chain's CDR3 is CASSLEGPSSYEQYF.

The chain uses TRBV7-6 and TRBJ1-3. The CDR3 contains 13 residues. CDR1 and CDR2 from the germline V gene are SGHVS and FNYEAQ. CDR3 sequence: CASSLGQGQAIYF.

The genes are TRBV5-6 and TRBJ1-2; no DNA is available, so the TRBD1 call from TCRdb remains unchecked. The CDR3 runs to 16 residues. Germline V gene data show CDR1 as SGHDT and CDR2 as YYEEEE. The CDR3 region is CASSLVPHRDGYGYTF.

CDR3 loop: CATSREASGSWETQYF. The chain recombines TRBV15 with TRBJ2-5; there is no DNA to check the TCRdb D call of TRBD2. The CDR3 is 16 amino acids. Per germline, CDR1 LNHNV and CDR2 YYDKDF (reference sequence).

The V call is TRBV5-1, the J call TRBJ2-7; TCRdb proposes TRBD1, but this gene call is untestable without DNA. CDR1 and CDR2 from the germline V gene are SGHRS and YFSETQ. The CDR3 consists of 13 residues. CDR3 loop: CASSTGQGSEQYF.

V is TRBV2 and J is TRBJ2-2; TCRdb's assignment of TRBD1 cannot be checked, as there is no DNA. There are 13 residues in the CDR3. CDR1 and CDR2 from the germline V gene are SNHLY and FYNNEI. The CDR3 here is CANRGRITGELFF. Full variable domain (rest looked up from reference TRBV2 and TRBJ2-2): EPEVTQTPSHQVTQMGQEVILRCVPISNHLYFYWYRQILGQKVEFLVSFYNNEISEKSEIFDDQFSVERPDGSNFTLKIRSTKLEDSAMYFCANRGRITGELFFGEGSRLTVL.

The chain employs TRBV4-1 and TRBJ2-7; TCRdb names TRBD2, which stays unverified in the absence of DNA. The CDR3 runs to 16 residues. Germline-derived CDR1 and CDR2 are MGHRA and YSYEKL. The CDR3 here is CASSQAALAGIYEQYF.

V is TRBV24-1 and J is TRBJ2-6; the D gene TCRdb calls, TRBD1, cannot be checked with no DNA. The CDR3 sequence is 15 residues long. The germline V gene has CDR1 KGHDR and CDR2 SFDVKD. The CDR3 here is CATSAPASGANVLTF.

The chain links TRBV5-1 to TRBJ2-3; TCRdb proposes TRBD1, but this gene call is untestable without DNA. CDR1 is SGHRS and CDR2 is YFSETQ in the germline V gene. The length of the CDR3 is 15 residues. The CDR3 protein is CASFEDRLSTDTQYF.

The V and J genes are TRBV5-1 and TRBJ2-2. The V gene's germline CDR1 is SGHRS and CDR2 YFSETQ. CDR3 size: 13 residues. The CDR3 reads CASSFLEAGELFF.

The chain employs TRBV4-2 and TRBJ2-2. This CDR3 region has 15 residues. Germline V gene data show CDR1 as LGHNA and CDR2 as YNFKEQ. The chain's CDR3 is CASSQTVEGTGELFF.

The chain employs TRBV28 and TRBJ1-5; TCRdb's assignment of TRBD1 cannot be checked, as there is no DNA. The CDR3 covers 12 residues. Germline values: CDR1 MDHEN, CDR2 SYDVKM. CDR3 sequence reads: CASRTGEQPQHF.

The V gene is TRBV7-2, the J gene TRBJ1-3; without DNA, the TCRdb call of TRBD1 cannot be checked. Germline CDR1 is SGHTA and CDR2 is FQGNSA. The CDR3 runs 15 residues. The CDR3: CASSLLLSGGNTIYF.

This chain uses TRBV6-5 with TRBJ1-1; TCRdb's D call of TRBD1 is untestable without DNA. The CDR3 is 15 amino acids. CDR1 and CDR2 from the germline V gene are MNHEY and SVGAGI. The CDR3: CASSLSGTVNTEAFF.